This T cell receptor (beta chain) came from a study of spatial heterogeneity in lung cancer. Stated time point: blood at routine non-recurrence follow-up after resection. Every TCR cDNA molecule carried a tag that served as a unique molecular identifier. In TCRdb, the 5' RACE reads were re-called with MiXCR into one record per CDR3 protein. Of about 43,000 distinct CDR3 sequences in the sample, 20% to 25% were seen once. Losses at the gene ends were 2 bases for V and 1 base for J; bases not matched to a gene: 5. The CDR3 runs 15 residues. The germline V gene has CDR1 SGHRS and CDR2 YFSETQ. This chain uses TRBV5-1 with TRBJ2-7; the match to TRBD1 covers 8 bases. Sequenced here: PBMCs, sampled at follow-up. The clonotype comes from a female donor with early-stage non-small cell lung cancer. CDR3 region: CASSLAGGASYEQYV. The CDR3 DNA reads TGCGCCAGCAGCTTAGCAGGGGGCGCGTCCTACGAGCAGTACGTC.